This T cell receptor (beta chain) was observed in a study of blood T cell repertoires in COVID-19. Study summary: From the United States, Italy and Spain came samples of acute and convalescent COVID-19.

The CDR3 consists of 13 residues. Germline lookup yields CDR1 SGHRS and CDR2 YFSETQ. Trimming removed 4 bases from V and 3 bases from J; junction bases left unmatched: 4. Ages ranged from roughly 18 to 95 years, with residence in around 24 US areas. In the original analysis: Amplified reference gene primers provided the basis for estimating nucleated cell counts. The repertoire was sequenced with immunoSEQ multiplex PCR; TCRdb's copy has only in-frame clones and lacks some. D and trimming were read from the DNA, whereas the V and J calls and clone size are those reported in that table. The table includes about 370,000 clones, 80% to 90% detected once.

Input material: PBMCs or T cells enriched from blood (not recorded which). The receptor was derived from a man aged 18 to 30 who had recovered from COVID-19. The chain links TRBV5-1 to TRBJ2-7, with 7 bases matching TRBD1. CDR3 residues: CASSGGQSYEQYF. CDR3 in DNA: TGCGCCAGCAGCGGGGGACAGAGCTACGAGCAGTACTTC. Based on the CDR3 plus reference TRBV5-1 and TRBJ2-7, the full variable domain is KAGVTQTPRYLIKTRGQQVTLSCSPISGHRSVSWYQQTPGQGLQFLFEYFSETQRNKGNFPGRFSGRQFSNSRSEMNVSTLELGDSALYLCASSGGQSYEQYFGPGTRLTVT.